The 20 T cell receptor beta chains presented below share a single source sample, sequenced in a study of CD8+ T cells in alopecia areata. On the basis of CD4, CD8alpha, NKG2D, NKG2ACE and other markers, pooled cutaneous lymph node cells were sorted. Sequencing used cDNA as its template, made by extracting RNA and reverse transcribing it. The repertoire was sequenced with immunoSEQ multiplex PCR; TCRdb's copy has only in-frame clones and lacks some. Captured here are approximately 280,000 clones, none seen once; the top ten comprise less than 1.5%. Sequencing was performed on CD4+ T cells sorted from a lymph node. These receptors came from a C3H/HeJ mouse with alopecia areata. For the strain, the MHC haplotype given is H2-k.

There are a few counts of this clone. Mouse gene names and germline throughout. The read halts 4 residues ahead of the CDR3 end, with the missing end drawn from the germline J gene. The chain has TRBV13-3 and TRBJ2-5, with a weak D call TRBD2 (5 bases). Germline assignment: CDR1 NNHDY and CDR2 SYVADS. CDR3 length: 14 residues. The V gene lost 6 bases and the J gene lost 0 bases, with 11 bases spanning the gap. The CDR3 bases that were read are TGTGCCAGCAATAACTGGATTAACCAAGAC. Its protein is CASNNWINQD. The whole CDR3 protein reads CASNNWINQDTQYF.

Details on this clone: Gene names are the mouse ones. The CDR3 end lies 4 residues beyond the end of the read and is filled in from the germline J gene. V gene TRBV13-1 combines with J gene TRBJ2-5; 7 bases are shared with TRBD1. CDR3 size: 13 residues. CDR1 is NSHNY and CDR2 is SYGAGN in the germline V gene. CDR3 residues: CASSEGTEDTQYF. The covered CDR3 bases are TGTGCCAGCAGTGAGGGGACAGAAGAC.

With respect to this clone: These gene names are mouse names. The CDR3 end is not reached by the read, which stops 4 residues before it; the germline J gene fills it in. The gene calls are TRBV13-2 and TRBJ1-2; possible D gene TRBD1, 6 bases. The CDR3 runs 14 residues. Trimming shortened V by 5 bases and J by 0 bases, and 11 bases separated the two germline ends. From germline, CDR1 is NNHNN and CDR2 SYGAGS (reference sequence). CDR3 DNA, as far as it was read: TGTGCCAGCGGAGGACAGTCCCCAAACTCC. Its translation is CASGGQSPNS. The full CDR3 is CASGGQSPNSDYTF.

As concerns this clone: Mouse names are used for the genes. The sequenced fragment ends 4 residues before the CDR3 boundary, so the rest is inferred from the germline J gene. The rearrangement joins TRBV12-1 to TRBJ1-2; D remains ambiguous. Germline CDR1 is SGHSN and CDR2 is HYEKVE. Trimming shortened V by 2 bases and J by 0 bases, and 9 bases separated the two germline ends. The CDR3 runs 14 residues. The CDR3 loop reads CASSPQRTNSDYTF. The CDR3 bases that were read are TGTGCCAGCTCTCCACAGAGAACAAACTCC.

This clone was counted a few times. The genes are named according to mouse. The read is 4 residues too short to cover the CDR3 end, so that end is filled in from the germline J gene. Other DNA sequences in this specimen translate into the identical CDR3. V and J are TRBV19 and TRBJ2-1, with D possibly matching TRBD1 (6 bases). Looked up from germline, CDR1 is FNHDT and CDR2 is SITEND (reference sequence). This CDR3 is 12 amino acids long. Trimming left V 10 bases short and J 1 base short, with 9 bases between. The covered CDR3 bases are TGTGCCTCCGGACAGAACTATGCT. This translates into CASGQNYA. The complete CDR3 sequence is CASGQNYAEQFF.

A note on this clone: Gene names denote mouse genes. The identical CDR3 is also encoded by other nucleotide sequences in the sample. CDR3 in amino acids: CASRLGANTGQLYF. The sequenced CDR3 bases are TGTGCCAGCAGACTGGGAGCAAACACCGGG. The chain carries TRBV13-3 and TRBJ2-2, with D tentatively TRBD2 (6 bases). The sequenced fragment ends 4 residues before the CDR3 boundary, so the rest is inferred from the germline J gene. The CDR3 sequence is 14 residues long. Trimming removed 5 bases at V and 0 bases at J, with 8 bases between. Looked up from germline, CDR1 is NNHDY and CDR2 is SYVADS.

Concerning this clone: The gene names here belong to mouse. The read stops 4 residues short of the end of the CDR3; the missing end is completed from the germline J gene. V usage is TRBV5 and J usage is TRBJ1-1; 11 bases agree with TRBD1. The V segment lost 1 base and the J segment 4 bases; nucleotides outside the gene matches: 5. The CDR3 is made up of 16 amino acids. Germline V gene lookup returns CDR1 LGHNA and CDR2 YNLKQL (reference sequence). Here the CDR3 reads CASSQVGQGAGTEVFF. The covered CDR3 bases are TGTGCCAGCAGCCAAGTAGGACAGGGGGCTGGCACA.

This clone was seen a few times. Here the gene names and germline are mouse. The CDR3 extends 3 residues past the end of the read, so its final part is completed from the germline J gene. The genes are TRBV3 and TRBJ1-6; 11 bases agree with TRBD1. TRBJ1-6 is flagged as an ORF with uncertain function. CDR1 SNHLY and CDR2 FYNGKV come from the germline V gene (reference sequence). V lost 4 bases to trimming and J lost 6 bases; unmatched junction nucleotides: 5. The CDR3 runs 16 residues. The chain's CDR3 is CASSSSGTGGNSPLYF. Incomplete CDR3 DNA: TGTGCCAGCAGCTCTTCCGGGACAGGGGGTAATTCGCCC.

Note on this clone: The genes and germline here are from mouse. The read stops 4 residues short of the end of the CDR3; the missing end is completed from the germline J gene. The chain has TRBV13-1 and TRBJ2-1; 9 positions agree with TRBD1. Losses at the gene ends were 3 bases for V and 0 bases for J; bases not matched to a gene: 1. Germline CDR1 is NSHNY and CDR2 is SYGAGN. This CDR3 comprises 15 residues. Here the CDR3 reads CASSGTGDNYAEQFF. The part of the CDR3 DNA that was read is TGTGCCAGCAGTGGGACAGGGGATAACTATGCT.

This clone was seen only a few times. Gene names and germline refer to mouse. Read sequence stops 4 residues before the CDR3 end, and the germline J gene provides the missing end. The chain is built from TRBV1 and TRBJ1-1; D not certain. In germline, CDR1 is NSQYPW, CDR2 LRSPGD (reference sequence). The CDR3 consists of 13 residues. CDR3 DNA (partial): TGCACCTGCAGTGCAGATGCCAGGACA. Translation gives CTCSADART. The entire CDR3 sequence reads CTCSADARTEVFF. Full variable domain (outside the CDR3, taken from reference TRBV1 and TRBJ1-1): VTLLEQNPRWRLVPRGQAVNLRCILKNSQYPWMSWYQQDLQKQLQWLFTLRSPGDKEVKSLPGADYLATRVTDTELRLQVANMSQGRTLYCTCSADARTEVFFGKGTRLTVV.

This clone has more than one count but fewer than ten. Each gene name is a mouse one. The read finishes 4 residues shy of the CDR3 end, and the germline J gene is used to complete it. Within the sample, other DNA sequences also encode this same CDR3. The chain uses TRBV1 and TRBJ2-5; D is perhaps TRBD1 (5 bases). Trimming took off 0 bases at V and 3 bases at J, with 7 bases between the two ends. The CDR3 loop spans 14 amino acids. CDR1 and CDR2 (germline): NSQYPW, LRSPGD (reference sequence). The part of the CDR3 DNA that was read is TGCACCTGCAGTGCAGAGCAGGGACAAGAC. Protein product: CTCSAEQGQD. The CDR3 reads in full as CTCSAEQGQDTQYF.

About this clone: Any gene name here is a mouse gene name. The read comes to an end 4 residues before the CDR3 does, leaving the germline J gene to fill in the end. The V and J genes are TRBV13-1 and TRBJ2-1, with D possibly matching TRBD2 (6 bases). CDR1 and CDR2 (germline): NSHNY, SYGAGN. The ends were cut back, 2 bases at V and 4 bases at J, with 7 bases in the middle. The CDR3 covers 13 residues. CDR3 protein: CASSEWGYAEQFF. The CDR3 bases that were read are TGTGCCAGCAGTGAATGGGGGTATGCT.

This clone has more than one count but fewer than ten. The genes are named according to mouse. The read finishes 4 residues shy of the CDR3 end, and the germline J gene is used to complete it. V usage is TRBV13-3 and J usage is TRBJ2-2; 8 bases match TRBD2. The germline gives CDR1 NNHDY, CDR2 SYVADS. V was clipped by 2 bases and J by 2 bases; unmatched bases: 2. The CDR3 sequence is 15 residues long. CDR3 in amino acids: CASSDWGVNTGQLYF. Partial CDR3 DNA: TGTGCCAGCAGTGACTGGGGGGTGAACACCGGG.

This clone was picked up many times. Gene names are mouse gene names. Coverage ceases 4 residues before the CDR3 finishes, and the germline J gene fills in the end. The same CDR3 also results from other DNA sequences found in this sample. J is TRBJ2-7 and V is TRBV1; the D is unclear. CDR1 is NSQYPW, CDR2 LRSPGD, per germline (reference sequence). The CDR3 sequence is 12 residues long. Partial CDR3 DNA: TGCACCTGCAGTGCAGGGGGTTAT. Translated, it gives CTCSAGGY. The CDR3 in its entirety is CTCSAGGYEQYF.

This clone was counted between two and nine times. Gene names and germline refer to mouse. From the germline J gene comes the end of the CDR3, since the read stops 3 residues before it. The chain uses TRBV14 and TRBJ1-6; TRBD1 matches 12 bases. TRBJ1-6 is labeled an ORF, and its function is uncertain. The CDR3 length is 16 residues. Germline V lookup: CDR1 SGHDT, CDR2 FRDEAV. V shed 3 bases and J 9 bases; nucleotides not matched to a gene: 7. Partial CDR3 DNA: TGTGCCAGCAGTTCGCCGGGACAGGGGGCCGGTTCGCCC. It translates to CASSSPGQGAGSP. The entire CDR3 sequence reads CASSSPGQGAGSPLYF.

This clone has more than one count but fewer than ten. Mouse names are used for the genes. The CDR3 goes on 4 residues after the read ends, and that part is filled in from the germline J gene. This chain links TRBV13-1 with TRBJ2-4; 8 positions match TRBD2. Germline V gene lookup returns CDR1 NSHNY and CDR2 SYGAGN. CDR3 length: 17 amino acids. The CDR3 here is CASSDAIGGGLGNTLYF. The DNA read from the CDR3 is TGTGCCAGCAGTGATGCAATTGGGGGGGGATTGGGGAAC.

About this clone: Gene names follow the mouse nomenclature. The read is 4 residues too short to cover the CDR3 end, so that end is filled in from the germline J gene. The chain has TRBV13-1 and TRBJ2-5; 11 bases align to TRBD2. The CDR3 consists of 16 residues. The ends lost 2 bases at V and 1 base at J; junction bases unmatched: 3. Germline V gene lookup returns CDR1 NSHNY and CDR2 SYGAGN. Incomplete CDR3 DNA: TGTGCCAGCAGTGAGGGACTGGGGGACGACCAAGAC. Residues: CASSEGLGDDQD. From start to end, the CDR3 is CASSEGLGDDQDTQYF.

Worth noting for this clone: The gene names given are mouse names. From the germline J gene comes the end of the CDR3, since the read stops 4 residues before it. This chain connects TRBV13-1 to TRBJ2-5, with a tentative D call TRBD1 (6 bases). The V gene's germline CDR1 is NSHNY and CDR2 SYGAGN. The CDR3 has 14 amino acids. The sequenced CDR3 bases are TGTGCCAGCAGTGATGCACAGGGATTGGAC. Translating it yields CASSDAQGLD. Given in full, the CDR3 is CASSDAQGLDTQYF.

Of note for this clone: The gene names here belong to mouse. The CDR3 goes on 4 residues after the read ends, and that part is filled in from the germline J gene. The chain joins TRBV1 to TRBJ2-7; 9 bases fit TRBD2. With V trimmed by 2 bases and J by 0 bases, 5 bases remained unmatched. The V gene's germline CDR1 is NSQYPW and CDR2 LRSPGD (reference sequence). This CDR3 contains 16 residues. The CDR3 DNA, read in part, is TGCACCTGCAGTGCAAAGACTGGGGGCAGCTCCTAT. Residues: CTCSAKTGGSSY. The CDR3 reads in full as CTCSAKTGGSSYEQYF.

Only a few counts were recorded for this clone. Gene names are mouse gene names. The CDR3 is cut off 4 residues early in the read; its end comes from the germline J gene. Other DNA sequences in the sample encode the same CDR3. V and J are TRBV13-1 and TRBJ2-1; D remains unclear. The CDR3 extends over 13 amino acids. Deletions cut 4 bases from V and 0 bases from J, with 5 bases between. The germline gives CDR1 NSHNY, CDR2 SYGAGN. The CDR3 spells CASSPGNYAEQFF. CDR3 bases read: TGTGCCAGCAGTCCTGGTAACTATGCT.